The 5 T cell receptor beta chains given below trace back to one sample, sequenced in a study of regulatory T cells in long-lasting Graves disease. Construction of the TCR beta libraries employed iRepertoire HTBI primers in conjunction with Arm-PCR of CDR3 regions. TCRdb recomputed calls from the multiplex PCR reads with MiXCR, one row per CDR3 protein. The sample includes about 660,000 distinct CDR3 sequences, approximately 29% seen only once; the top ten take about two fifths. Time point given: persistent/refractory GD, antithyroid drugs over 5 years with positive TRAb. PBMC-extracted RNA yielded the TCR library. The material was peripheral blood mononuclear cells (PBMCs), obtained when the disease was refractory, from a patient treated with antithyroid drugs. These receptors were collected from a female donor with Graves disease.

This clonotype occurred many times. The V call is TRBV7-2, the J call TRBJ1-2; no clear D. Germline V gene data show CDR1 as SGHTA and CDR2 as FQGNSA. Trimming took 1 base from V and 2 from J, leaving 11 bases between them. The CDR3 covers 15 residues. In DNA form, the CDR3 reads TGTGCCAGCAGCTTAGACGGGGATCCAAACTATGGCTACACCTTC. This gives the protein CASSLDGDPNYGYTF.

A remark on this clonotype: Because it lacks the conserved phenylalanine or tryptophan at the end, this CDR3 is likely a read error. The chain couples TRBV14 to TRBJ1-1; unclear D gene. V lost 1 base and J lost 8, with 8 bases in between. Per germline, CDR1 SGHDN and CDR2 FVKESK. The CDR3 loop spans 12 amino acids. CDR3 nucleotide sequence: TGTGCCAGCAGCCAAGCCGCTTCGGAAGCTTTCTCT. Protein product: CASSQAASEAFS.

This clonotype was detected a few times. The chain uses TRBV6-5 and TRBJ1-1; 12 bases line up with TRBD1. V was pared by 4 bases and J by 5 bases, with 5 bases of the junction left unmatched. Germline V gene data show CDR1 as MNHEY and CDR2 as SVGAGI. This CDR3 region has 15 residues. The CDR3 sequence is CASSFRDRGHTEAFF. CDR3 coding DNA: TGTGCCAGCAGTTTCCGGGACAGGGGGCATACTGAAGCTTTCTTT.

The chain couples TRBV10-3 to TRBJ1-2; D is undetermined. Trimming shortened V by 10 bases and J by 4 bases, and 13 bases separated the two germline ends. CDR3 length: 12 residues. Germline assignment: CDR1 ENHRY and CDR2 SYGVKD. The CDR3 is CATTDTVYGYTF. CDR3 nucleotide sequence: TGTGCCACCACCGACACAGTCTATGGCTACACCTTC.

The chain is built from TRBV27 and TRBJ2-7, with 9 bases identical to TRBD2. The CDR3 length is 16 residues. Germline assignment: CDR1 MNHEY and CDR2 SMNVEV (reference sequence). V gave up 6 bases and J gave up 1 base; unmatched junction bases: 10. CDR3 protein: CASRRSGGRGSYEQYF. As DNA, the CDR3 is TGTGCCAGCAGGCGGTCGGGCGGGAGGGGTTCCTACGAGCAGTACTTC.